The present TCR beta chain was sequenced within a study of human T cells and chemical hapten exposure. Described time point: pre-sensitization, week 0. Treatment specified: therapeutic diphenylcyclopropenone sensitization with weekly scalp DPC. This clonotype was counted at least ten times. Antigen: not known. The library tagged each cDNA molecule with unique molecular identifiers. How the authors handled the data: From around 25,000 to 690,000 TCRs were found per sample, with a median of 95,638. TCRdb re-analysed the RACE reads in MiXCR, keeping a single row per CDR3 protein. TCRdb's processing, not the study's, gives the V and J calls here. Found here are more than 250,000 distinct CDR3 sequences, about 7.7% of them singletons; the top ten hold 1.2%. Losses at the gene ends were 8 bases for V and 7 bases for J; bases not matched to a gene: 5. Germline V CDR1 and CDR2: MNHEY, SVGAGI. This CDR3 contains 12 residues.

Broader study findings: No alteration of TCRs above 1 in 1000 frequency was seen with DPC sensitization.

Source: whole blood, taken in connection with sensitization to the hapten diphenylcyclopropenone (DPC). This clonotype was sampled from a man between 18 and 35 years old with alopecia areata. Some clones in this sample may be carry-over from other donors' samples. The rearrangement joins TRBV6-5 to TRBJ2-1; TRBD2 matches at 7 bases. The CDR3 bases are TGTGCCAGCGGGAGGGAAAAGAATGAGCAGTTCTTC. Protein product: CASGREKNEQFF.